This TCR beta chain was recorded in a study of siplizumab effects on memory and regulatory T cells. Study-level points and caveats: A naive or memory phenotype could not be assigned to roughly 80-97% of the proliferating CD4+ or CD8+ clones. Versus approximately 29% in controls, the mappable alloreactive CD4+ clones averaged approximately 69% Treg-derived with siplizumab.

The germline V gene encodes CDR1 GTSNPN and CDR2 SVGIG (reference sequence). V shed 8 bases and J shed 6 bases, with 19 bases lying between them. The CDR3 spans 14 residues. Profiled with immunoSEQ multiplex PCR; TCRdb holds only in-frame clones, not every one. The sample has about 27,000 clones; roughly 84% are singletons. To note about this clone: Its antigen remains unidentified.

This TCR was sampled from a human donor in good health. Sequenced material: memory CD4+ T cells sorted from blood. This chain links TRBV30 with TRBJ2-2; possibly TRBD2 for D (5 bases). The CDR3 DNA reads as TGTGCCGTCCCGGGGTCTGGCCATCCCGGGGAGCTGTTTTTT. Amino acid sequence: CAVPGSGHPGELFF.